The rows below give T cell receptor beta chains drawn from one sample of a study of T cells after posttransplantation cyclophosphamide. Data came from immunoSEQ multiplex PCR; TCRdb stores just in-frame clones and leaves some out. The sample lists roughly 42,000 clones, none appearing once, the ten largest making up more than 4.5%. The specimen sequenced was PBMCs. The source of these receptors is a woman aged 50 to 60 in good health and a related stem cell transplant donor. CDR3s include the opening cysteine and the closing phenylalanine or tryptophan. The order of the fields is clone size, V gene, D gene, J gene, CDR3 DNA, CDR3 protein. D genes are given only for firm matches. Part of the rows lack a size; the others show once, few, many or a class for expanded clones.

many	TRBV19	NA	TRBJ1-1	TGTGCCAGTAGTATGGGGGGATGGAAAGCTTTCTTT	CASSMGGWKAFF
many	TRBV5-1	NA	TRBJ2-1	TGCGCCAGCAGGGTAGAGTCCTACAATGAGCAGTTCTTC	CASRVESYNEQFF
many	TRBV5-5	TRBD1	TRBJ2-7	TGTGCCAGCAGCTTGCGAGGGACAGACTACGAGCAGTACTTC	CASSLRGTDYEQYF
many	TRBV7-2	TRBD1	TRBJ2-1	TGTGCCAGCAGCCTGACAGGGAACAATGAGCAGTTCTTC	CASSLTGNNEQFF
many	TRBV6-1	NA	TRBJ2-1	TGTGCCAGCAGTGGGGTCGGGGGTTCCCTTTCGGCTGAGCAGTTCTTC	CASSGVGGSLSAEQFF
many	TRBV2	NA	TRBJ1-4	TGTGCCAGCAGTTACGGACAGATTAATGAAAAACTGTTTTTT	CASSYGQINEKLFF
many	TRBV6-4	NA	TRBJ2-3	TGTGCCAGCAGTGTCCGCCAAGCGGACACAGATACGCAGTATTTT	CASSVRQADTDTQYF
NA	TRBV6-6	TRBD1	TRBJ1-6	TGTGCCAGCACCACCGGGACAGTCATTAATCCACCCCTCCACTTT	CASTTGTVINPPLHF
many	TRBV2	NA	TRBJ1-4	TGTGCCAGCTGTAGGACTGCTCCTAATGAAAAACTGTTTTTT	CASCRTAPNEKLFF
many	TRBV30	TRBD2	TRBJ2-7	TGTGCCTGGAGTGTCTTTGGACTAGCGGCCCACGAGCAGTACTTC	CAWSVFGLAAHEQYF
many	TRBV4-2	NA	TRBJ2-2	TGTGCCAGCCGGGGGACCGGGGAGCTGTTTTTT	CASRGTGELFF
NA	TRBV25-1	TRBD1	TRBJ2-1	TGTGCCAGCAGGGGAAACAGGGGGATTGAGGATGAGCAGTTCTTC	CASRGNRGIEDEQFF
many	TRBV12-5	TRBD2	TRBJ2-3	TGTGCTAGTGGTTTGGGCGGACTAGCGGGGGCAAAAGATACGCAGTATTTT	CASGLGGLAGAKDTQYF
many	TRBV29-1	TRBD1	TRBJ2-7	TGCAGCGTTGTCGGGCAGGGGGCGAGGGAGCAGTACTTC	CSVVGQGAREQYF
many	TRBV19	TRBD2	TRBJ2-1	TGTGCCAGTAGTATAGAGGGGCGGGGGGGCAATGAGCAGTTCTTC	CASSIEGRGGNEQFF
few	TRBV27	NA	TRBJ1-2	TGTGCCAGTTCGTCCGGGGGACACTATGGCTACACCTTC	CASSSGGHYGYTF
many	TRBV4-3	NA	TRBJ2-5	TGCGCCAGCAGTAGGACACCGTACCAAGAGACCCAGTACTTC	CASSRTPYQETQYF
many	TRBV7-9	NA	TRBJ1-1	TGTGCCAGCAGCTTAGTTGGAGGGGATGTGTCTGAAGCTTTCTTT	CASSLVGGDVSEAFF
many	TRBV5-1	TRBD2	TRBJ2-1	TGCGCCAGCAGCTTGCCACTAGCGGGGTCCTACAATGAGCAGTTCTTC	CASSLPLAGSYNEQFF
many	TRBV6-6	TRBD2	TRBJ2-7	TGTGCCACCCGCCGGGGGGGGAGCTCCTACGAGCAGTACTTC	CATRRGGSSYEQYF
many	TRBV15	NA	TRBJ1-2	TGTGCCACCAGCCCCCTCGTTGGGGGCAACTATGGCTACACCTTC	CATSPLVGGNYGYTF
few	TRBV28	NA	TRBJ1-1	TGTGCCAGCAGGCCCGGGGGGGCTGAGTCGGGTGAAGCTTTCTTT	CASRPGGAESGEAFF
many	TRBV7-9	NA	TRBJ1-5	TGTGCCAGCAGCTTAGGAGAACGCCAGCCCCAGCATTTT	CASSLGERQPQHF
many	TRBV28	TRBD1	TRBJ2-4	TGTGCCAGCAGTTCTCCGGGACAGGGTCCCAAAAACATTCAGTACTTC	CASSSPGQGPKNIQYF
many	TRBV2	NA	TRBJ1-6	TGTGCCAGCAGTGAACACAGGGTTAATTCACCCCTCCACTTT	CASSEHRVNSPLHF
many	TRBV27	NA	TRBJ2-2	TGTGCCAGCAGTTGGAAGGGGCCCGGGGAGCTGTTTTTT	CASSWKGPGELFF
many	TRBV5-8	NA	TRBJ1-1	TGTGCCAGCAACCGGGGGGGAGGACGGACTGAAGCTTTCTTT	CASNRGGGRTEAFF
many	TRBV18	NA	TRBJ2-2	TGTGCCAGCTCTCCGGGACTGTACACCGGGGAGCTGTTTTTT	CASSPGLYTGELFF
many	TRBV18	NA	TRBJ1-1	TGTGCCAGCTCACCCACAGGGCCGAACACTGAAGCTTTCTTT	CASSPTGPNTEAFF
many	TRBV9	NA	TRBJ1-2	TGTGCCAGCAGCCAACAGGGTGCCCTATATGGCTACACCTTC	CASSQQGALYGYTF
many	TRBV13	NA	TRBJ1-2	TGTGCCAGCAGCCAAGAGAGGGGGAACTATGGCTACACCTTC	CASSQERGNYGYTF
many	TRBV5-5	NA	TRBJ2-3	TGTGCCAGCAGCATAGACAGAGAAAATACGCAGTATTTT	CASSIDRENTQYF
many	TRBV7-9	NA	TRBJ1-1	TGTGCCAGCAGCCAACGGCGGGGAGAGAACACTGAAGCTTTCTTT	CASSQRRGENTEAFF
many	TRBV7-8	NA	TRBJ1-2	TGTGCCAGCAGCTTAAGGAGGGTACAGAGGGACTATGGCTACACCTTC	CASSLRRVQRDYGYTF
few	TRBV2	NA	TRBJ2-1	TGTGCCAGCGGGTGGGGCGGCTCCTCCTACAATGAGCAGTTCTTC	CASGWGGSSYNEQFF
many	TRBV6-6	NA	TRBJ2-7	TGTGCCAGCAGCCAAAGACTCCTCGAGCAGTACTTC	CASSQRLLEQYF